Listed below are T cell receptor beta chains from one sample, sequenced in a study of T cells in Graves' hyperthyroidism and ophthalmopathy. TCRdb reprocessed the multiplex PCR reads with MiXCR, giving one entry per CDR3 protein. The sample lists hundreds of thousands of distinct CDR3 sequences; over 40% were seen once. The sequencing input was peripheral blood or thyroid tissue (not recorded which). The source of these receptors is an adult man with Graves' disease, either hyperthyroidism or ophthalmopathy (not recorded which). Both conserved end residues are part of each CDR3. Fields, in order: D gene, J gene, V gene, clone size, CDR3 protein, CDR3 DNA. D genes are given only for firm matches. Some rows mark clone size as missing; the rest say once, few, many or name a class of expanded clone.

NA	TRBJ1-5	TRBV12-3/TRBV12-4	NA	CASSPGSIGSQPQHF	TGTGCCAGCAGCCCGGGCTCAATTGGGTCTCAGCCCCAGCATTTT
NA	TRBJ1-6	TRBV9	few	CASSPGRELSPLHF	TGTGCCAGCTCACCAGGCAGGGAACTCTCACCCCTCCACTTT
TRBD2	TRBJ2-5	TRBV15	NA	CATSRVGTSGREETQYF	TGTGCCACCAGCAGAGTAGGGACTAGCGGGAGAGAAGAGACCCAGTACTTC
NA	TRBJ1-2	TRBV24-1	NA	CATSAGVNTEAFYGYTF	TGTGCCACCAGTGCAGGGGTGAACACTGAAGCTTTCTATGGCTACACCTTC
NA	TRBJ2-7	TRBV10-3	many	CAISATYEQYF	TGTGCCATCAGTGCCACCTACGAGCAGTACTTC
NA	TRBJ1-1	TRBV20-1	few	CSAGEAVAFF	TGCAGTGCTGGTGAGGCGGTAGCTTTCTTT
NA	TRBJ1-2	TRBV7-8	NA	CASSLERDFRTYGYTF	TGTGCCAGCAGCTTAGAGAGGGACTTCAGAACTTATGGCTACACCTTC
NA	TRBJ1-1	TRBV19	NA	CASSIDRTTNTEAFF	TGTGCCAGTAGTATAGATCGGACAACGAACACTGAAGCTTTCTTT
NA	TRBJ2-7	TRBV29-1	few	CSVLTGEQYF	TGCAGCGTTCTTACAGGGGAGCAGTACTTC
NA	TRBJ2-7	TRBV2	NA	CASSEGAPTEQYF	TGTGCCAGCAGTGAGGGAGCACCCACTGAGCAGTACTTC
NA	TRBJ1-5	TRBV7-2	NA	CASSYSGANVLTFGPGSNQPQHF	NA
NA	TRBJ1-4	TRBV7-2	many	CASSDTGTRNEKLFF	TGTGCCAGCAGCGATACAGGGACCCGGAATGAAAAACTGTTTTTT
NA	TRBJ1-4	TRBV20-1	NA	CSARGGQNEKLFF	TGCAGTGCTAGGGGTGGACAGAATGAAAAACTGTTTTTT
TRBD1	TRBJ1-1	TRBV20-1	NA	CSALNSGTGRTEAFF	TGCAGTGCTTTGAATTCCGGGACAGGGCGTACTGAAGCTTTCTTT
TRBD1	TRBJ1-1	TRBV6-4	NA	CASSDPGTHRGSAFF	TGTGCCAGCAGTGACCCCGGGACGCACAGGGGATCAGCTTTCTTT
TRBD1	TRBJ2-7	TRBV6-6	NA	CASSYLGGQGLVEQYF	TGTGCCAGCAGTTACCTCGGAGGACAGGGGTTGGTCGAGCAGTACTTC
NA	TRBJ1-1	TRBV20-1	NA	CSYETYAEAFF	TGCAGCTACGAGACCTACGCTGAAGCTTTCTTT
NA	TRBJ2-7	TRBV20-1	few	CSARAPRGGPYEQYF	TGCAGTGCTAGAGCACCCAGGGGAGGGCCCTACGAGCAGTACTTC
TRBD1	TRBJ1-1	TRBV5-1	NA	CASSSGQVAAAFF	TGCGCCAGCAGCTCTGGACAGGTCGCTGCGGCTTTCTTT
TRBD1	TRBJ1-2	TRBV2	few	CASSTDRVGYTF	TGTGCCAGCAGTACTGACAGGGTTGGCTACACCTTC
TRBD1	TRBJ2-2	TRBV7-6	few	CASSFLDRGNTGELFF	TGTGCCAGCAGCTTCTTGGACAGGGGAAACACCGGGGAGCTGTTTTTT
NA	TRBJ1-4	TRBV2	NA	CASSVWGQIEKLFF	TGTGCCAGCAGTGTTTGGGGGCAAATCGAAAAACTGTTTTTT
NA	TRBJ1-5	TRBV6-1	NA	CASSRGGPEETQHF	TGTGCCAGCAGTAGAGGAGGGCCGGAGGAGACCCAGCATTTT
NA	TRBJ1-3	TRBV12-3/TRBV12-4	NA	CASSNLPSSGNTIYF	TGTGCCAGCAGCAACCTACCGAGCTCTGGAAACACCATATATTTT
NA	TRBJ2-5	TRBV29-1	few	CSVVAGNQPQYF	TGCAGCGTTGTGGCAGGTAATCAGCCCCAGTACTTC
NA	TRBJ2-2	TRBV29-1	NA	CSVEGAGGELFF	TGCAGCGTTGAGGGGGCTGGCGGGGAGCTGTTTTTT
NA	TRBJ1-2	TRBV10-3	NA	CAISVDGGYGYTF	TGTGCCATCAGTGTGGACGGGGGCTATGGCTACACCTTC
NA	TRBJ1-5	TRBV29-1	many	CSVSGTNSNQPQHF	TGCAGCGTTTCCGGGACAAATAGCAATCAGCCCCAGCATTTT
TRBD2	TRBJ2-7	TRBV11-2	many	CASSYGTSGSYEQYF	TGTGCCAGCAGCTACGGGACTAGCGGGAGTTACGAGCAGTACTTC
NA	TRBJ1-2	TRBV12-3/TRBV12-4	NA	CASSSDGTGYGYTF	TGTGCCAGCAGTTCTGACGGGACTGGTTATGGCTACACCTTC
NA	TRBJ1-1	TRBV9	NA	CASSVDGLGATEAFF	TGTGCCAGCAGCGTAGATGGCCTAGGGGCCACTGAAGCTTTCTTT
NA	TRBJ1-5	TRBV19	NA	CASSKQGGHQPQHF	TGTGCCAGTAGTAAACAGGGAGGTCATCAGCCCCAGCATTTT
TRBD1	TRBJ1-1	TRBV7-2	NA	CASSTLQGKTEAFF	TGTGCCAGCAGCACGCTACAGGGGAAAACTGAAGCTTTCTTT
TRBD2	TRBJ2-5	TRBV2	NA	CASSPHGGQETQYF	TGTGCCAGCAGCCCCCACGGGGGGCAAGAGACCCAGTACTTC
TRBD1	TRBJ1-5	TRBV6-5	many	CASSTQGSNQPQHF	TGTGCCAGCAGTACACAGGGGAGCAATCAGCCCCAGCATTTT
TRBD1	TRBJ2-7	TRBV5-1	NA	CASSLAGTGVEQYF	TGCGCCAGCAGCTTGGCCGGGACAGGGGTCGAGCAGTACTTC
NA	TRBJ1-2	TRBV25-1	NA	CASRPRAGSYGYTF	TGTGCCAGCAGGCCCAGGGCGGGGTCCTATGGCTACACCTTC
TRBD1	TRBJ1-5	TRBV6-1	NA	CANSYPRGQGNQPQHF	TGTGCCAACAGTTACCCCAGGGGGCAGGGCAATCAGCCCCAGCATTTT
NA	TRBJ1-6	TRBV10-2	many	CASSESNSPLHF	TGCGCCAGCAGTGAGTCTAATTCACCCCTCCACTTT
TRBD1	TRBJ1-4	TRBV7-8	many	CASSLVGTGYEKLFF	TGTGCCAGCAGCTTAGTAGGGACAGGGTACGAAAAACTGTTTTTT
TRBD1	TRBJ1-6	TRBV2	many	CASSPGTGRNSPLHF	TGTGCCAGCAGCCCCGGGACAGGGCGTAATTCACCCCTCCACTTT
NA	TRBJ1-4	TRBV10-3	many	CAISESEATNEKLFF	TGTGCCATCAGTGAGTCGGAGGCAACTAATGAAAAACTGTTTTTT
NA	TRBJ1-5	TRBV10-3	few	CAISEAQGGQPQHF	TGTGCCATCAGTGAGGCACAGGGAGGTCAGCCCCAGCATTTT
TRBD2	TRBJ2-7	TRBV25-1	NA	CASSDQSSSGRTNEQYF	TGTGCCAGCAGTGACCAGTCTTCTAGCGGGAGGACTAACGAGCAGTACTTC
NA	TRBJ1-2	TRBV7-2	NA	CASSKDTAYGYTF	TGTGCCAGCAGCAAGGACACCGCCTATGGCTACACCTTC
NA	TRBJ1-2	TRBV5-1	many	CASSLSGVYGYTF	TGCGCCAGCAGCTTGTCAGGAGTCTACGGCTACACCTTC
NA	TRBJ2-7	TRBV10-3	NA	CAISYGDPSYEQYF	TGTGCCATCAGTTATGGGGACCCCTCCTACGAGCAGTACTTC
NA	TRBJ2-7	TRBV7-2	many	CASSAGRNSYEQYF	TGTGCCAGCAGCGCAGGACGTAACTCCTACGAGCAGTACTTC
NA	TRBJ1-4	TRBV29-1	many	CSVEFGEKGKLFF	TGCAGCGTTGAATTCGGTGAGAAGGGCAAACTGTTTTTT